The T cell receptor (beta chain) described here comes from a study of cytomegalovirus exposure and HLA in healthy donors. The PCR had 60 Vbeta and 13 Jbeta primers. Profiling relied on immunoSEQ multiplex PCR, and the TCRdb table lists in-frame clones only, not all of them. The data hold roughly 120,000 clones, with approximately 82% observed a single time. A few counts support this clone. Its antigen is not known. General study findings and limits: Most TCR beta V segments were productive about 87% or about 30% of the time in an earlier analysis. Immune exposure information comprised only CMV serostatus.

While unrecorded immune exposures were likely, the donors were nominally healthy when sampled. This CDR3 spans 13 amino acids. The V end was cut by 6 bases, the J end by 1 base, with 6 bases between. In germline, CDR1 is KGHSH, CDR2 LQKENI. The sample taken for sequencing was PBMCs. This receptor was taken from a man aged 25-45 years in good health and CMV-seropositive. V and J are TRBV18 and TRBJ2-2; D uncertain. The DNA of the CDR3 is TGTGCCAGCTCGTCAGAGAACACCGGGGAGCTGTTTTTT. Its translation is CASSSENTGELFF.